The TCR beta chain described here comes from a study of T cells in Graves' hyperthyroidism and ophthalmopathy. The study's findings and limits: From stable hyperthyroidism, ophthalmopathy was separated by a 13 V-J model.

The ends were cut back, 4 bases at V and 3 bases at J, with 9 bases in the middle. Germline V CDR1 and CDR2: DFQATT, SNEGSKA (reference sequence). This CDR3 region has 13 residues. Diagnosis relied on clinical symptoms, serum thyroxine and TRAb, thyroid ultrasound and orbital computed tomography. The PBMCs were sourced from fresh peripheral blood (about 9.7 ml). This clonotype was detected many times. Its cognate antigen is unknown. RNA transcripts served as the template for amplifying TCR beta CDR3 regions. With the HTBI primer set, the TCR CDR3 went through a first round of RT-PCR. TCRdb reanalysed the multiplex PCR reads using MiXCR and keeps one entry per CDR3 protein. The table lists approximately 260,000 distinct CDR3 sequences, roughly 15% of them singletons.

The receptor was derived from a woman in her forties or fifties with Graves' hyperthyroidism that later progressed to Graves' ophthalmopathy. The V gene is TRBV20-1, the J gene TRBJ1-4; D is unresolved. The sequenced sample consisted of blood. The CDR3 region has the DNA TGCAGTGCTATAACACGCTCTAATGAAAAACTGTTTTTT. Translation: CSAITRSNEKLFF.